A single TCR beta chain is shown here with its context. The entry originates in a study of blood T cell repertoires in COVID-19. At the level of the study: Italy, Spain and the United States were the sources of the convalescent and acute COVID-19 samples.

Some clones are missing from TCRdb's copy, which holds only in-frame ones; the method was immunoSEQ multiplex PCR. The top ten clones hold 8.8% of a sample with over 250,000 clones, about 89% of them seen once. There are 22 residues in the CDR3. V dropped 0 bases and J dropped 8; count of bases not matched to a gene: 23. Per the germline V gene, CDR1 is LGHDT and CDR2 is YNNKEL (reference sequence). Everyone who took part was 18 to 89 years old, and they came from about two dozen US areas. Cohort allocation depended upon clinical history that participants reported. Sequencing was performed on PBMCs or T cells enriched from blood (not recorded which). The chain uses TRBV3-1 (or the pseudogene TRBV3-2) and TRBJ2-1; 12 nucleotides agree with TRBD2. This sequence was found in a man aged 35 to 55 who had recovered from COVID-19. CDR3 in amino acids: CASSQDRLAGGQREYKGYEQFF. The CDR3, as DNA: TGTGCCAGCAGCCAAGATCGGCTAGCGGGAGGGCAACGAGAATACAAGGGTTATGAGCAGTTCTTC.